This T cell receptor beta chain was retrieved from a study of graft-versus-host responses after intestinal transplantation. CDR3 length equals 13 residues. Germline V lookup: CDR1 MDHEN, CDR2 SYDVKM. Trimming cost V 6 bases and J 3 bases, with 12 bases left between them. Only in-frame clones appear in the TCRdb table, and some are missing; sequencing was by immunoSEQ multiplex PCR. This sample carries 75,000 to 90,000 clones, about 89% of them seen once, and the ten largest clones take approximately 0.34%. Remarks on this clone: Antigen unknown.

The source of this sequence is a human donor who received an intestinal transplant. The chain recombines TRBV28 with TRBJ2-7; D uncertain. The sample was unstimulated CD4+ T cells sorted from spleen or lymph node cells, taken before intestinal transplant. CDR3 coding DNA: TGTGCCAGCAGACCACCCTCAGGCTACGAGCAGTACTTC. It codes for CASRPPSGYEQYF.